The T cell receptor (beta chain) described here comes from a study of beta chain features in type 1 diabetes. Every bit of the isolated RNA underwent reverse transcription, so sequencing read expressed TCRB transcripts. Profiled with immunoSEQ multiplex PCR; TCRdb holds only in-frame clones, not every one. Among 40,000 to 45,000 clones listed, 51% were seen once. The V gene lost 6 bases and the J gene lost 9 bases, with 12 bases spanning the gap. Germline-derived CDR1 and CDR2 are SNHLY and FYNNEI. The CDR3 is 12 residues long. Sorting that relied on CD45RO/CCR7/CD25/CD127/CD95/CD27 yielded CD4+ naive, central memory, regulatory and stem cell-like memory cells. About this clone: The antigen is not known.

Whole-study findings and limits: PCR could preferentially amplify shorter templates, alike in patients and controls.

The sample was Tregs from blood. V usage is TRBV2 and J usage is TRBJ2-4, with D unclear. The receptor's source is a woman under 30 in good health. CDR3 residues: CASRFENGIQYF. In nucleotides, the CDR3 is TGTGCCAGCAGATTCGAGAACGGCATTCAGTACTTC.